A single sample is the source of the 10 T cell receptor beta chains below, sequenced in a study of blood T cell repertoires in COVID-19. The protocol was immunoSEQ multiplex PCR, while the TCRdb copy is restricted to in-frame clones and leaves out a portion. The sample consists of under 300,000 clones, 82% of them appearing once. The sample was peripheral blood. The source of these receptors is a woman over 75 with active or convalescent COVID-19.

V and J are TRBV5-6 and TRBJ1-4, with a weak D call TRBD1 (5 bases). The CDR3 is 17 residues long. The germline CDR1 and CDR2 sequences are SGHDT and YYEEEE. Trimming took 4 bases from V and 1 from J, leaving 17 bases between them. In DNA form, the CDR3 reads TGTGCCAGCAGCCCAATGTACGTAGGGGAAACTAATGAAAAACTGTTTTTT. It is translated as CASSPMYVGETNEKLFF.

The chain carries TRBV5-1 and TRBJ1-1, with D possibly TRBD1 on 5 matching bases. The length of the CDR3 is 15 residues. V lost 3 bases, J lost 0 bases, and 12 bases lay in between. CDR1 and CDR2 from the germline V gene are SGHRS and YFSETQ. CDR3 in amino acids: CASSSVQGMNTEAFF. The CDR3 bases are TGCGCCAGCAGCTCAGTTCAGGGAATGAACACTGAAGCTTTCTTT.

The chain joins TRBV28 to TRBJ2-7, with 7 nucleotides matching TRBD1. This CDR3 has 16 residues. V was pared by 3 bases and J by 6 bases, with 14 bases of the junction left unmatched. Germline values: CDR1 MDHEN, CDR2 SYDVKM. CDR3 DNA sequence: TGTGCCAGCAGTTTGGTAGGGGGCTTGGTTCGGGGCGAGCAGTACTTC. It translates to CASSLVGGLVRGEQYF.

Comment on this clone: The junction shows a germline mismatch at one end, possibly a read error. This chain links TRBV7-8 with TRBJ2-3; 10 bases are shared with TRBD2. CDR1 SGHVS and CDR2 FQNEAQ come from the germline V gene. CDR3 length: 14 amino acids. The CDR3 sequence: CASSLVFSGRHTDF. Here the CDR3 DNA reads TGTGCCAGCAGCTTAGTGTTTAGCGGGAGGCATACGGATTTT.

V usage is TRBV19 and J usage is TRBJ2-1, with 7 bases matching TRBD1. From germline, CDR1 is LNHDA and CDR2 SQIVND (reference sequence). CDR3 length: 14 residues. With 7 bases clipped from V and 4 bases from J, the junction kept 7 bases outside the gene matches. The CDR3: CASKMDRRYNEQFF. In nucleotides, the CDR3 is TGTGCCAGTAAGATGGACAGGCGTTACAATGAGCAGTTCTTC.

This sequence joins TRBV18 and TRBJ2-1; D is uncertain. V was pared by 0 bases and J by 4 bases, with 7 bases between. The CDR3 covers 14 residues. CDR1 is KGHSH, CDR2 LQKENI, per germline. DNA of the CDR3: TGTGCCAGCTCACCACCAGTTCAGTACAATGAGCAGTTCTTC. It codes for CASSPPVQYNEQFF.

The chain employs TRBV5-1 and TRBJ2-2; possibly TRBD1 for D (6 bases). Germline V CDR1 and CDR2: SGHRS, YFSETQ. Trimming cost V 4 bases and J 3 bases, with 13 bases left between them. The CDR3 contains 15 residues. The CDR3 nucleotides are TGCGCCAGCAGCGGTGGGGACACTGACACCGGGGAGCTGTTTTTT. It codes for CASSGGDTDTGELFF.

The chain carries TRBV5-5 and TRBJ1-5, with D unclear. The length of the CDR3 is 17 residues. V lost 2 bases and J lost 3, with 18 bases in between. CDR1 SGHKS and CDR2 YYEKEE come from the germline V gene (reference sequence). The CDR3: CASSFRWAADNNQPQHF. DNA for the CDR3: TGTGCCAGCAGCTTCCGATGGGCAGCCGATAACAATCAGCCCCAGCATTTT.

V and J are TRBV5-1 and TRBJ2-7, with 10 bases matching TRBD1. Germline CDR1 is SGHRS and CDR2 is YFSETQ. V shed 5 bases, J shed 3 bases, and the junction held 2 bases outside the gene matches. This CDR3 comprises 13 residues. The CDR3 reads CASRRTGGYEQYF. CDR3 coding DNA: TGCGCCAGCAGGCGGACAGGGGGCTACGAGCAGTACTTC.

The sample holds a few counts of this clone. This chain connects TRBV29-1 to TRBJ1-5; no definite D call. Germline CDR1 reads SQVTM; CDR2 reads ANQGSEA. The CDR3 spans 11 residues. Deletions cut 5 bases from V and 4 bases from J, with 6 bases between. For the CDR3, the DNA is TGCAGCGTTCGGGGTAATCAGCCCCAGCATTTT. Protein sequence: CSVRGNQPQHF.